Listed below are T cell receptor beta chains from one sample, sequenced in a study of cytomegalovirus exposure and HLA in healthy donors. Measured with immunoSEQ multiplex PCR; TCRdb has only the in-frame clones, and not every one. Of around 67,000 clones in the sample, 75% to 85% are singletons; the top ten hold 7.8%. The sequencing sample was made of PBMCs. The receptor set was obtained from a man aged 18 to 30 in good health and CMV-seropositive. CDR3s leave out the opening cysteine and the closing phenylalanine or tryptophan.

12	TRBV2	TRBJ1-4	ASNMGGSNEKLF
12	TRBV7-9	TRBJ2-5	ASSLGTGRETQY
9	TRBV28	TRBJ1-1	ASSLNGLAF
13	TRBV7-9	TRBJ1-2	ASSSGTGGNYGYT
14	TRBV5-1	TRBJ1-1	ASSLRTGAVGTEAF
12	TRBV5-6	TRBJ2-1	ASQVWTGFGEQF
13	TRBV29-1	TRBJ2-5	SAGLEPGQGGTQY
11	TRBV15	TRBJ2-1	ATSPFPGNEQF
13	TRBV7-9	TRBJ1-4	ASSLSVGDNEKLF
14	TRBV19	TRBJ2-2	ASKIAGGPNTGELF
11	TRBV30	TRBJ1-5	AWSQGRDQPQH
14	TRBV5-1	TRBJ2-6	ASSLPGNSGANVLT
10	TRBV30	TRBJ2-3	AWSVRGYTQY
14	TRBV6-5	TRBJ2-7	ASSYSAPSTAYEQY
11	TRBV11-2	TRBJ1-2	ASSRGQNYGYT
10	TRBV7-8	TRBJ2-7	ASSWTVYEQY
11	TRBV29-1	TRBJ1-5	SVGAVAGQPQH
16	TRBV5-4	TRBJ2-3	ASSQGPSSGQTTDTQY
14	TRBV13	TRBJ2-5	ASSTLAGGPQETQY
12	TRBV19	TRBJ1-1	ASSIAGLNTEAF
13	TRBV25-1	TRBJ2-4	ASSGFGAAKNIQY
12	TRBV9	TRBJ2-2	ASSASGASGELF
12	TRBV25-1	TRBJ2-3	ASRLAGGTDTQY
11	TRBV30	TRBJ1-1	AWSTTGGTEAF
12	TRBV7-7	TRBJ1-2	ASSFEDRNYGYT
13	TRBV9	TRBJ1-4	ASSVGGQVNEKLF
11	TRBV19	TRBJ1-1	ASSIGGMTEAF
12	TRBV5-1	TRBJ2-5	ASSSGLTKETQY
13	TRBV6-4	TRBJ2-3	ASSDVGGTSSTQY
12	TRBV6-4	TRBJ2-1	ASSDGGGGNEQF
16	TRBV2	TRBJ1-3	ASSERGLRRVDGNTIY
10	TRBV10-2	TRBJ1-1	ASSEGGAEAF
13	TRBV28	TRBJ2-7	ASTVGSGASYEQY
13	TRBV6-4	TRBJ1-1	ASSATDRGNTEAF
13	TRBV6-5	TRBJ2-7	ASRRPQRRLYEQY
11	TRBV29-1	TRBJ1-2	SVVPQINYGYT
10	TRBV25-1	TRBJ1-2	ASSVTGVGYT
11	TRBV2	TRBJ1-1	ASSEERGTEAF
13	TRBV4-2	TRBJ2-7	ASSQDLAGGYEQY
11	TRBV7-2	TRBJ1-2	ASSPGQGYGYT
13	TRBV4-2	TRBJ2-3	ASAEEREPRDTQY
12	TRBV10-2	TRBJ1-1	ASSEYGESTEAF
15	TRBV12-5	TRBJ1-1	ASGLVASRDYYTEAF
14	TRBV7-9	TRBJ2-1	ASSKLAGGSSGEQF
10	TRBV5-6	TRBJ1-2	ASSFQGEGYT
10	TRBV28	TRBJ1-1	ASSLDRGEAF
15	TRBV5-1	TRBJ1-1	ASSLARDTEGNTEAF
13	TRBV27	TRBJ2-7	ASSFGGQGRAEQY
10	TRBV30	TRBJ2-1	AWSGLGTEQF